These 28 T cell receptor beta chains share one sample of origin, sequenced in a study of OX40 agonist ivuxolimab in advanced cancers. Library creation used the immunoSEQ multiplex PCR assay. TCRdb took this table from immuneACCESS and kept in-frame rearrangements with V and J called. Such tables lack part of the clones; where checked against another copy, unresolved V genes explain under half of the gap, and the rest is unexplained. Across this sample there are around 72,000 clones, with roughly nine tenths seen only once. The ten largest make up 2% to 2.5% of the sample. The sample here was CD4+ or CD8+ T cells sorted from blood, taken in a trial of the OX40 agonist ivuxolimab. These receptors were obtained from an adult with an advanced solid tumor such as melanoma, head and neck, liver or kidney cancer.

The chain couples TRBV4-1 to TRBJ2-2; TRBD2 agrees at 10 bases. The J segment lost 6 bases and the V segment lost 4 bases, leaving 8 bases of the junction unmatched. The CDR3 sequence is 16 residues long. Germline lookup yields CDR1 MGHRA and CDR2 YSYEKL. The CDR3 bases are TGCGCCAGCAGCCTGGAGCGGGGGGGCTCCCCCGGGGAGCTGTTTTTT. Its translation is CASSLERGGSPGELFF.

The rearrangement uses TRBV6-5 and TRBJ2-2; 7 positions match TRBD1. Trimming cost V 6 bases and J 3 bases; bases outside gene matches: 7. The CDR3 runs 15 residues. Germline lookup yields CDR1 MNHEY and CDR2 SVGAGI. CDR3 DNA sequence: TGTGCCAGCAGCCCCGGTACAGGGGACACCGGGGAGCTGTTTTTT. Its protein is CASSPGTGDTGELFF.

This clone has only one observation. The CDR3 reads CASSESRGHEQFF. The CDR3 DNA reads as TGCGCCAGCAGTGAGAGCAGGGGGCATGAGCAGTTCTTC. The gene calls are TRBV10-1 and TRBJ2-1; 8 nucleotides align to TRBD1. V lost 2 bases and J lost 8; bases outside the gene matches: 2. Germline CDR1 and CDR2: WNHNN and SYGVQD (reference sequence). This CDR3 has 13 residues.

Details on this clone: At the DNA level, this CDR3 is encoded by other sequences in the same sample as well. V gene TRBV28 combines with J gene TRBJ1-2, with TRBD1 matching over 7 bases. The CDR3 contains 13 residues. Germline V gene lookup returns CDR1 MDHEN and CDR2 SYDVKM. Losses at the gene ends were 6 bases for V and 2 bases for J; bases not matched to a gene: 3. CDR3 coding DNA: TGTGCCAGCAGGGAGACAGGGAACTATGGCTACACCTTC. Its translation is CASRETGNYGYTF.

The chain uses TRBV28 and TRBJ2-1, with 11 nucleotides matching TRBD2. The CDR3 loop spans 15 amino acids. From germline, CDR1 is MDHEN and CDR2 SYDVKM. Trimming removed 6 bases from V and 6 bases from J; junction bases left unmatched: 7. The CDR3 nucleotides are TGTGCCAGCAGACCTAGCGGGAGGCGCCTCAATGAGCAGTTCTTC. Residues: CASRPSGRRLNEQFF.

The chain links TRBV5-5 to TRBJ2-1; D is undetermined. V was shortened by 0 bases and J by 6 bases, with 10 bases between the two germline ends. Germline V CDR1 and CDR2: SGHKS, YYEKEE (reference sequence). This CDR3 has 14 residues. CDR3 protein: CASSLALTVNEQFF. DNA for the CDR3: TGTGCCAGCAGCTTGGCACTCACAGTCAATGAGCAGTTCTTC.

V and J are TRBV6-5 and TRBJ1-2; a possible D gene is TRBD1 (5 bases). Germline V lookup: CDR1 MNHEY, CDR2 SVGAGI. The CDR3 covers 13 residues. Deletions cut 5 bases from V and 3 bases from J, with 10 bases between. The CDR3 nucleotides read TGTGCCAGCAGTACGGACAAGGACTATGGCTACACCTTC. Protein product: CASSTDKDYGYTF.

The chain joins TRBV29-1 to TRBJ2-5, with D possibly TRBD2 on 5 matching bases. The CDR3 sequence is 11 residues long. Trimming removed 5 bases at V and 5 bases at J, with 9 bases between. The germline CDR1 and CDR2 sequences are SQVTM and ANQGSEA. CDR3 DNA: TGCAGCGTTCTCCGAGGGGAGACCCAGTACTTC. Translating it yields CSVLRGETQYF.

This chain joins TRBV28 and TRBJ1-2; no clear D. V was clipped by 6 bases and J by 2 bases, with 10 bases between them. Germline CDR1 and CDR2: MDHEN and SYDVKM. This CDR3 has 13 amino acids. The CDR3 region is CASRKPGNYGYTF. CDR3 DNA: TGTGCCAGCAGGAAACCGGGAAACTATGGCTACACCTTC.

CDR3 in DNA: TGTGCCAGCTCACCACAGGGGGGGAGCACTGAAGCTTTCTTT. It is translated as CASSPQGGSTEAFF. The chain couples TRBV18 to TRBJ1-1; the D gene is possibly TRBD1 (6 bases). CDR3 size: 14 residues. Trimming shortened V by 1 base and J by 4 bases, and 10 bases separated the two germline ends. The germline CDR1 and CDR2 sequences are KGHSH and LQKENI.

The chain joins TRBV6-5 to TRBJ1-6; no firm D call. V gave up 7 bases and J gave up 0 bases, with 7 bases separating them. Per the germline V gene, CDR1 is MNHEY and CDR2 is SVGAGI. This CDR3 has 14 amino acids. The CDR3 region is CASKGGSYNSPLHF. The CDR3 DNA sequence: TGTGCCAGCAAGGGTGGCTCCTATAATTCACCCCTCCACTTT.

The chain uses TRBV4-1 and TRBJ2-1, with D perhaps TRBD1 or TRBD2 (5 bases each). Between the trimmed V and J ends, which lost 1 base and 5 bases, there was a span of 12 bases. Germline V gene data show CDR1 as MGHRA and CDR2 as YSYEKL. This CDR3 has 15 residues. CDR3 nucleotides: TGCGCCAGCAGCCAAGCGGGGCCCGGGGACAATGAGCAGTTCTTC. Protein sequence: CASSQAGPGDNEQFF.

The rearrangement joins TRBV15 to TRBJ2-1, with a weak D call TRBD1 (6 bases). The V gene lost 3 bases and the J gene lost 5 bases, with 23 bases spanning the gap. From germline, CDR1 is LNHNV and CDR2 YYDKDF (reference sequence). The CDR3 contains 18 residues. The CDR3: CATSRRGWGLDLNNEQFF. DNA of the CDR3: TGTGCCACCAGCAGGAGGGGATGGGGGCTGGATTTAAACAATGAGCAGTTCTTC.

This chain uses TRBV29-1 with TRBJ2-5; maybe TRBD2 (5 bases). The CDR3 totals 12 residues. Trimming removed 3 bases from V and 5 bases from J, with 10 bases in between. Per germline, CDR1 SQVTM and CDR2 ANQGSEA. CDR3 sequence: CSVDNLAETQYF. CDR3 sequence (DNA): TGCAGCGTTGATAACCTAGCTGAGACCCAGTACTTC. Complete variable domain (other parts from reference TRBV29-1 and TRBJ2-5): SAVISQKPSRDICQRGTSLTIQCQVDSQVTMMFWYRQQPGQSLTLIATANQGSEATYESGFVIDKFPISRPNLTFSTLTVSNMSPEDSSIYLCSVDNLAETQYFGPGTRLLVL.

The chain joins TRBV19 to TRBJ2-5; 7 nucleotides align to TRBD1. Germline trimming cut 0 bases from V and 4 bases from J; bases unmatched to any gene: 8. CDR1 and CDR2 from the germline V gene are LNHDA and SQIVND (reference sequence). The length of the CDR3 is 16 residues. The chain's CDR3 is CASSIDITGARETQYF. The CDR3 DNA is TGTGCCAGTAGTATAGATATTACAGGGGCTCGAGAGACCCAGTACTTC.

The chain uses TRBV5-1 and TRBJ1-2; TRBD1 matches at 12 bases. In germline, CDR1 is SGHRS, CDR2 YFSETQ. The J segment lost 5 bases and the V segment lost 5 bases, leaving 7 bases of the junction unmatched. The length of the CDR3 is 15 residues. The CDR3 loop reads CASRVGQGAIYGYTF. DNA for the CDR3: TGCGCCAGCAGAGTGGGACAGGGGGCGATTTATGGCTACACCTTC.

V and J are TRBV5-4 and TRBJ2-1, with 8 bases identical to TRBD1. CDR3 length equals 14 residues. The germline V gene has CDR1 SGHNT and CDR2 YYREEE (reference sequence). The V gene end was trimmed by 5 bases and the J gene end by 7 bases; junction bases not matched to a gene: 8. CDR3 protein: CASSSSQGANEQFF. The CDR3 region has the DNA TGTGCCAGCAGTTCCTCGCAGGGGGCGAATGAGCAGTTCTTC.

The rearrangement links TRBV7-9 to TRBJ2-3, with D maybe TRBD2 (7 bases). The CDR3 sequence is 16 residues long. V shed 1 base and J shed 2 bases, with 13 bases lying between them. From germline, CDR1 is SEHNR and CDR2 FQNEAQ (reference sequence). The CDR3 DNA is TGTGCCAGCAGCTTAGGGGCGGGGGCGTTCACAGATACGCAGTATTTT. Amino acid sequence: CASSLGAGAFTDTQYF.

The rearrangement links TRBV10-3 to TRBJ2-2, with 7 bases aligning to TRBD1. This CDR3 comprises 15 residues. CDR1 and CDR2 (germline): ENHRY, SYGVKD. Losses at the gene ends were 10 bases for V and 0 bases for J; bases not matched to a gene: 8. The CDR3 here is CATSRGQTNTGELFF. The CDR3 DNA is TGTGCCACCTCACGGGGACAGACGAACACCGGGGAGCTGTTTTTT.

The rearrangement links TRBV14 to TRBJ1-4, with 8 bases lining up with TRBD1. With 5 bases clipped from V and 8 bases from J, the junction kept 7 bases outside the gene matches. The CDR3 loop spans 14 amino acids. Germline V CDR1 and CDR2: SGHDN, FVKESK. The CDR3: CASSRDRSGEKLFF. CDR3 sequence (DNA): TGTGCCAGCAGCAGGGACAGGTCAGGCGAAAAACTGTTTTTT.

The chain links TRBV18 to TRBJ2-7; D possibly uses TRBD1 or TRBD2 (5 bases each). Germline CDR1 and CDR2: KGHSH and LQKENI. The CDR3 contains 19 residues. The V gene lost 1 base and the J gene lost 0 bases, with 22 bases spanning the gap. Here the CDR3 reads CASSPRSGTSMGDSYEQYF. CDR3 bases: TGTGCCAGCTCACCACGCTCCGGGACCTCGATGGGGGACTCCTACGAGCAGTACTTC. The variable domain in full, completed from reference TRBV18 and TRBJ2-7, reads NAGVMQNPRHLVRRRGQEARLRCSPMKGHSHVYWYRQLPEEGLKFMVYLQKENIIDESGMPKERFSAEFPKEGPSILRIQQVVRGDSAAYFCASSPRSGTSMGDSYEQYFGPGTRLTVT.

This chain joins TRBV6-6 and TRBJ2-7, with D perhaps TRBD2 (5 bases). V lost 6 bases and J lost 3, with 12 bases in between. There are 13 residues in the CDR3. In germline, CDR1 is MNHNY, CDR2 SVGAGI (reference sequence). The CDR3 sequence: CASSRDAYYEQYF. DNA for the CDR3: TGTGCCAGCAGCCGGGATGCCTACTACGAGCAGTACTTC.

The chain couples TRBV28 to TRBJ2-7; 11 bases are shared with TRBD2. There are 16 residues in the CDR3. Germline CDR1 is MDHEN and CDR2 is SYDVKM. V lost 7 bases and J lost 4; bases outside the gene matches: 12. The CDR3 loop reads CASTVAGTSGIYEQYF. The CDR3 DNA is TGTGCCAGCACCGTGGCCGGGACTAGCGGAATTTACGAGCAGTACTTC.

CDR3 loop: CASSRDIYSPLHF. The CDR3 DNA reads TGTGCCAGCAGCCGTGACATTTATTCACCCCTCCACTTT. The chain is built from TRBV6-1 and TRBJ1-6; the D is unclear. Germline V CDR1 and CDR2: MNHNS, SASEGT. Trimming stripped 6 bases from V and 8 bases from J, with 11 bases between. This CDR3 is 13 amino acids long.

The rearrangement joins TRBV5-1 to TRBJ2-1; TRBD2 matches 9 bases. V trimming: 0 bases; J trimming: 10 bases; junction bases outside the gene matches: 11. This CDR3 region has 16 residues. The V gene's germline CDR1 is SGHRS and CDR2 YFSETQ. The CDR3 coding sequence is TGCGCCAGCAGCTTGGGTCGGCTAGCGGGACCTCTCGAGCAGTTCTTC. Translating gives CASSLGRLAGPLEQFF.

This clone was seen a single time. The rearrangement joins TRBV5-6 to TRBJ1-2; 8 nucleotides line up with TRBD1. Looked up from germline, CDR1 is SGHDT and CDR2 is YYEEEE. The CDR3 runs to 15 residues. J lost 5 bases, V lost 0 bases, and 6 bases had no gene match. In DNA, the CDR3 is TGTGCCAGCAGCTTGGCCTCCCGGACAGGGTATGGCTACACCTTC. Encoded protein: CASSLASRTGYGYTF.

This chain joins TRBV11-3 and TRBJ1-3, with no clear D. The V gene's germline CDR1 is SGHNT and CDR2 YENEEA. The CDR3 consists of 11 residues. Between the trimmed V and J ends, which lost 2 bases and 7 bases, there was a span of 3 bases. CDR3 protein: CASSLMNTIYF. For the CDR3, the DNA is TGTGCCAGCAGCTTAATGAACACCATATATTTT.

A single count supports this clone. This chain joins TRBV5-6 and TRBJ2-4; the D gene is possibly TRBD2 (5 bases). CDR1 is SGHDT, CDR2 YYEEEE, per germline. V lost 0 bases and J 3 bases, leaving 7 bases between the germline ends. The CDR3 length is 14 residues. The CDR3, as DNA: TGTGCCAGCAGCTTGGCGGGGAGCAAAAACATTCAGTACTTC. It yields the protein CASSLAGSKNIQYF. Filled out from reference TRBV5-6 and TRBJ2-4, the complete variable domain reads DAGVTQSPTHLIKTRGQQVTLRCSPKSGHDTVSWYQQALGQGPQFIFQYYEEEERQRGNFPDRFSGHQFPNYSSELNVNALLLGDSALYLCASSLAGSKNIQYFGAGTRLSVL.